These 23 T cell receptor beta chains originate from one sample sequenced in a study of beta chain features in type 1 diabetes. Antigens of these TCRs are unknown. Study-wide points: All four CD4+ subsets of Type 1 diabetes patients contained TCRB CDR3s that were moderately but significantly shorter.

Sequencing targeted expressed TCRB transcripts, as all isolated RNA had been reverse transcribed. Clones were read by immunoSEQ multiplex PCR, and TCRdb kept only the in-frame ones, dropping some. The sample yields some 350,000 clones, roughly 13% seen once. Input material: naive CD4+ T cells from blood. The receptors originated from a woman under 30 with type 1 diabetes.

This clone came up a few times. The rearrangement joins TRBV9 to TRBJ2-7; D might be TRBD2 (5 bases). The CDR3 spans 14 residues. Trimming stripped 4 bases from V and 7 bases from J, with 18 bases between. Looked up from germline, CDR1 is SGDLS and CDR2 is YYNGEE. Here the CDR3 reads CASSPSLIPGEQYF. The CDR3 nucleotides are TGTGCCAGCAGCCCGAGCCTAATCCCGGGGGAGCAGTACTTC.

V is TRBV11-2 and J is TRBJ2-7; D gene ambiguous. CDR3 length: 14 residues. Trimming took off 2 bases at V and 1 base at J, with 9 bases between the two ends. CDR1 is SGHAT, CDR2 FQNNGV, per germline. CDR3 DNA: TGTGCCAGCAGCTTATCGTCGGTGTCCTACGAGCAGTACTTC. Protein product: CASSLSSVSYEQYF. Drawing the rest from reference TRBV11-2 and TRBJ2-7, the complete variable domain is EAGVAQSPRYKIIEKRQSVAFWCNPISGHATLYWYQQILGQGPKLLIQFQNNGVVDDSQLPKDRFSAERLKGVDSTLKIQPAKLEDSAVYLCASSLSSVSYEQYFGPGTRLTVT.

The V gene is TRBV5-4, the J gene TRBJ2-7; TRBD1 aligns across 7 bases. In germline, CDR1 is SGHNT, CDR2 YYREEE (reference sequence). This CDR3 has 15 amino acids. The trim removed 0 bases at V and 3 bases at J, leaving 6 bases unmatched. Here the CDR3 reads CASSLGMGQSYEQYV. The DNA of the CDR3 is TGTGCCAGCAGCTTGGGTATGGGACAGAGCTACGAGCAGTACGTC.

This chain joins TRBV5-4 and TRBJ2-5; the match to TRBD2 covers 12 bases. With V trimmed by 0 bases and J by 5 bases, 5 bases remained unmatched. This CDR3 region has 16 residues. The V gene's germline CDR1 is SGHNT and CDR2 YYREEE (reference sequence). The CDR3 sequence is CASSLGLAGVGETQYF. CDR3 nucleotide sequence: TGTGCCAGCAGCTTGGGACTAGCGGGAGTCGGGGAGACCCAGTACTTC. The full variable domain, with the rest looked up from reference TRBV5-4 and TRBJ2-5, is ETGVTQSPTHLIKTRGQQVTLRCSSQSGHNTVSWYQQALGQGPQFIFQYYREEENGRGNFPPRFSGLQFPNYSSELNVNALELDDSALYLCASSLGLAGVGETQYFGPGTRLLVL.

Written as DNA, the CDR3 is TGTGCCAGCAGCCCCCCGGGGGTAAGGGGAGAGACCCAGTACTTC. Its translation is CASSPPGVRGETQYF. The chain combines TRBV6-1 with TRBJ2-5; maybe TRBD2 (6 bases). From germline, CDR1 is MNHNS and CDR2 SASEGT. CDR3 length equals 15 residues. Trimming left V 6 bases short and J 4 bases short, with 18 bases between.

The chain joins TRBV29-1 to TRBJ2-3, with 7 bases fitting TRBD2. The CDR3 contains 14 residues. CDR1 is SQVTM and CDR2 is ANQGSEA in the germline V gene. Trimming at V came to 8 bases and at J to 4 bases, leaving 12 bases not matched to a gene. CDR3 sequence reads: CSIRAGSIADTQYF. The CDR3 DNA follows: TGCAGCATTCGAGCGGGATCAATAGCAGATACGCAGTATTTT.

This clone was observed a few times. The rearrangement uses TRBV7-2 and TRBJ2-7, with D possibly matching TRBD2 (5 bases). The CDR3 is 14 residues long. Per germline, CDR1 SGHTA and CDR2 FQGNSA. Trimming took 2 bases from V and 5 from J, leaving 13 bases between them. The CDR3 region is CASSLIGESHEQYF. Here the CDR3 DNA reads TGTGCCAGCAGCTTAATCGGGGAAAGCCACGAGCAGTACTTC.

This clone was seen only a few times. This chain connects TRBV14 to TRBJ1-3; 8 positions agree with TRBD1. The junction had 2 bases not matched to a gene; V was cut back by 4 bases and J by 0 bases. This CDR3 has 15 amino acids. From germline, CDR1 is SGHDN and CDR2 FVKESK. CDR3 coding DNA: TGTGCCAGCAGCCGGACAGGGCGCTCTGGAAACACCATATATTTT. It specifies CASSRTGRSGNTIYF.

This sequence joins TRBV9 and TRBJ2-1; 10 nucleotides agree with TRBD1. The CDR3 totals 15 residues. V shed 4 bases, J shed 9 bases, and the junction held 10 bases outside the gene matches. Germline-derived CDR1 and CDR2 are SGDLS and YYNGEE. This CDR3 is CASSLRTGGRGEQFF. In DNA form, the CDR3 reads TGTGCCAGCAGCCTTCGGACAGGGGGAAGAGGTGAGCAGTTCTTC.

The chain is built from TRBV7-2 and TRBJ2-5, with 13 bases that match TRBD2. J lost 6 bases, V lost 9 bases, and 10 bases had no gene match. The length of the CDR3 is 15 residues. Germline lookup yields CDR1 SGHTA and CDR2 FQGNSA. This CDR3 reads CASGARLAGGKTQYF. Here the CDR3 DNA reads TGTGCCAGTGGGGCCAGACTAGCGGGAGGAAAGACCCAGTACTTC.

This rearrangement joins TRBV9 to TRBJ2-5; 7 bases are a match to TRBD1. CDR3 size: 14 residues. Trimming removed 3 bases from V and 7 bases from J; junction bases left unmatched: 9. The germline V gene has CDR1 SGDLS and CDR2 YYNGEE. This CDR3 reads CASSEPGQSGTQYF. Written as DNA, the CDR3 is TGTGCCAGCAGCGAACCGGGACAGTCTGGGACCCAGTACTTC.

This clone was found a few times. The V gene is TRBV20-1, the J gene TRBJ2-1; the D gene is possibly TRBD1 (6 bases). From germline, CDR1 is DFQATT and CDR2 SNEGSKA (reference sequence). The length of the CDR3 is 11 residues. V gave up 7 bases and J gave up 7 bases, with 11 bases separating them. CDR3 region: CSGSTGNEQFF. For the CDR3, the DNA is TGCAGTGGCTCTACAGGGAATGAGCAGTTCTTC.

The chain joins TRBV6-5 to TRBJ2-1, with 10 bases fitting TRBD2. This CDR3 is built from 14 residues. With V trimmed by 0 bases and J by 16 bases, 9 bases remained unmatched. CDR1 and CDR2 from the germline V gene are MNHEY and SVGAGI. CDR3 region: CASSYSNTGTSEFF. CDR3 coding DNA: TGTGCCAGCAGTTACTCTAATACCGGGACTAGCGAATTCTTC.

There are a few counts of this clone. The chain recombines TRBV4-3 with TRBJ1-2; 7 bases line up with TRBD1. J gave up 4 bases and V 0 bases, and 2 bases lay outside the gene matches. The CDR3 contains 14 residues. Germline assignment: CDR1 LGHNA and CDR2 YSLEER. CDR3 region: CASSQEQGIYGYTF. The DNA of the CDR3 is TGCGCCAGCAGCCAAGAACAGGGGATCTATGGCTACACCTTC.

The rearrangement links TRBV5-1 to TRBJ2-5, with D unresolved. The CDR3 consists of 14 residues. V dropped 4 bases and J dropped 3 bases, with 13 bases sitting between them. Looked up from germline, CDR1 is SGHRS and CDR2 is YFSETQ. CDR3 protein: CASSPSSVEETQYF. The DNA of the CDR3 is TGCGCCAGCAGCCCTTCCTCGGTAGAAGAGACCCAGTACTTC.

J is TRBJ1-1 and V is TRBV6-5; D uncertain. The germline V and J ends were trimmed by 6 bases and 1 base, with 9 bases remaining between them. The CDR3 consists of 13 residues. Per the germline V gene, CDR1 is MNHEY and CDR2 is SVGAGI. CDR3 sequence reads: CASSFTRNTEAFF. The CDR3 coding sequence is TGTGCCAGCAGCTTCACTCGGAACACTGAAGCTTTCTTT.

The CDR3 region has the DNA TGCAGCGTTAACGAGGGATTGAACACTGAAGCTTTCTTT. It is translated as CSVNEGLNTEAFF. The chain recombines TRBV29-1 with TRBJ1-1; D not resolved. This CDR3 spans 13 amino acids. CDR1 and CDR2 from the germline V gene are SQVTM and ANQGSEA. V lost 5 bases, J lost 0 bases, and 10 bases lay in between.

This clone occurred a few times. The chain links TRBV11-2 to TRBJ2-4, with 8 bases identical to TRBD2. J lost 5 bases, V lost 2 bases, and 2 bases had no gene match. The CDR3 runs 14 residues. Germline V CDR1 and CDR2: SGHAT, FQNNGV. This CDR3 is CASSLIGGENIQYF. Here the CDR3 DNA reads TGTGCCAGCAGCTTAATCGGGGGGGAAAACATTCAGTACTTC.

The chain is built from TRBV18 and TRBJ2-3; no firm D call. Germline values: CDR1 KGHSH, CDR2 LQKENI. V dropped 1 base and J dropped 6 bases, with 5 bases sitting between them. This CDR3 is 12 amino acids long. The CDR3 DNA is TGTGCCAGCTCACCACGGAGCGATACGCAGTATTTT. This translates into CASSPRSDTQYF.

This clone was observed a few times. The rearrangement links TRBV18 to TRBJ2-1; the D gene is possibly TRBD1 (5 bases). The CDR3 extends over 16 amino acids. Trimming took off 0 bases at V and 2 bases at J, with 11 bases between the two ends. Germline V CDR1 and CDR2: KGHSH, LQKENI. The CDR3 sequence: CASSPPGRGPYNEQFF. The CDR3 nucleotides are TGTGCCAGCTCACCACCGGGAAGGGGCCCCTACAATGAGCAGTTCTTC. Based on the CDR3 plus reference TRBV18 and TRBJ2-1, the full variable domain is NAGVMQNPRHLVRRRGQEARLRCSPMKGHSHVYWYRQLPEEGLKFMVYLQKENIIDESGMPKERFSAEFPKEGPSILRIQQVVRGDSAAYFCASSPPGRGPYNEQFFGPGTRLTVL.

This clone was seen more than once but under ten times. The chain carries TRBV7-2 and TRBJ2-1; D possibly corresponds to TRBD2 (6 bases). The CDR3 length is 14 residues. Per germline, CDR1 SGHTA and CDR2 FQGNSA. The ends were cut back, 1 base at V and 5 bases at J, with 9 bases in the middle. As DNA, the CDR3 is TGTGCCAGCAGCTTAGGTCGGACTAACAATGAGCAGTTCTTC. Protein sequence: CASSLGRTNNEQFF.

This chain's CDR3 is CASSLVRNARVNGYTF. The DNA of the CDR3 is TGTGCCAGCAGCTTAGTACGGAACGCCAGGGTCAATGGCTACACCTTC. V usage is TRBV7-9 and J usage is TRBJ1-2, with a possible D match to TRBD1 (5 bases). The V end was cut by 1 base, the J end by 6 bases, with 18 bases between. The CDR3 has 16 amino acids. Germline-derived CDR1 and CDR2 are SEHNR and FQNEAQ (reference sequence).

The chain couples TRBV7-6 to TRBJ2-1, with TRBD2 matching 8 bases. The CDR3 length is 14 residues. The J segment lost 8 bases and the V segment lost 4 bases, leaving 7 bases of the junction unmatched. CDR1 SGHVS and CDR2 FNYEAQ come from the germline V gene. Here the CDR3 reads CASSSGTSSHEQFF. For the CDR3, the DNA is TGTGCCAGCAGCTCGGGGACTAGTTCCCATGAGCAGTTCTTC.